The 10 T cell receptor beta chains reported below all come from one sample, sequenced in a study of cytotoxic CD8 clonotypes in ibrutinib-treated CLL. Repertoires were generated with immunoSEQ multiplex PCR, while TCRdb's copy carries only in-frame clones and drops some. The sample yields about 200,000 clones, about 72% seen once. Sequenced material: PBMCs, taken after 24 months of ibrutinib treatment. The receptors originated from a human donor with chronic lymphocytic leukemia.

The chain carries TRBV27 and TRBJ1-2; the D is unclear. V gave up 3 bases and J gave up 4 bases, with 12 bases separating them. Per the germline V gene, CDR1 is MNHEY and CDR2 is SMNVEV (reference sequence). The CDR3 has 14 residues. DNA of the CDR3: TGTGCCAGCAGTTTCTCGGCAGGCCCCTATGGCTACACCTTC. It specifies CASSFSAGPYGYTF.

The chain couples TRBV15 to TRBJ1-2, with a weak D call TRBD1 (6 bases). The CDR3 is 16 residues long. The germline CDR1 and CDR2 sequences are LNHNV and YYDKDF (reference sequence). Trimming stripped 0 bases from V and 0 bases from J, with 11 bases between. CDR3 bases: TGTGCCACCAGCAGAGATCGAGGACAGCCTAACTATGGCTACACCTTC. Protein product: CATSRDRGQPNYGYTF. The variable domain in full, completed from reference TRBV15 and TRBJ1-2, reads DAMVIQNPRYQVTQFGKPVTLSCSQTLNHNVMYWYQQKSSQAPKLLFHYYDKDFNNEADTPDNFQSRRPNTSFCFLDIRSPGLGDTAMYLCATSRDRGQPNYGYTFGSGTRLTVV.

This chain links TRBV6-5 with TRBJ1-1, with D unclear. The V gene lost 2 bases and the J gene lost 1 base, with 8 bases spanning the gap. Germline CDR1 and CDR2: MNHEY and SVGAGI. This CDR3 comprises 14 residues. In DNA, the CDR3 is TGTGCCAGCAGTTACGGGGAAGGGAACACTGAAGCTTTCTTT. Amino acids: CASSYGEGNTEAFF.

The chain recombines TRBV9 with TRBJ2-7; tentatively, D is TRBD1 or TRBD2 (5 bases each). V dropped 2 bases and J dropped 4 bases, with 13 bases sitting between them. The CDR3 covers 14 residues. Germline CDR1 reads SGDLS; CDR2 reads YYNGEE. This chain's CDR3 is CASSVTGAGYEQYF. Here the CDR3 DNA reads TGTGCCAGCAGCGTCACCGGGGCTGGGTACGAGCAGTACTTC.

This clone was seen a few times. This chain joins TRBV15 and TRBJ2-1, with 7 bases that match TRBD2. Germline CDR1 is LNHNV and CDR2 is YYDKDF (reference sequence). The ends lost 0 bases at V and 7 bases at J; junction bases unmatched: 12. This CDR3 has 17 amino acids. The CDR3 DNA reads as TGTGCCACCAGCAGAGAATCGAAGCGGGACTTCAGGAATGAGCAGTTCTTC. Its protein is CATSRESKRDFRNEQFF.

The chain is built from TRBV6-5 and TRBJ1-1, with 7 bases matching TRBD1. The CDR3 is made up of 14 amino acids. The V segment lost 6 bases and the J segment 1 base; nucleotides outside the gene matches: 5. Germline CDR1 is MNHEY and CDR2 is SVGAGI. This CDR3 reads CASSSRDRNTEAFF. In DNA form, the CDR3 reads TGTGCCAGCAGCTCTAGGGACAGGAACACTGAAGCTTTCTTT.

This chain connects TRBV19 to TRBJ1-1, with D possibly matching TRBD1 (6 bases). This CDR3 region has 14 residues. Deletions cut 5 bases from V and 7 bases from J, with 17 bases between. The germline gives CDR1 LNHDA, CDR2 SQIVND (reference sequence). CDR3 DNA sequence: TGTGCCAGTAGTCGATGGACTACAGGGCGTGAAGCTTTCTTT. It is translated as CASSRWTTGREAFF.

The genes are TRBV4-2 and TRBJ2-7; D uncertain. Per the germline V gene, CDR1 is LGHNA and CDR2 is YNFKEQ. There are 15 residues in the CDR3. The V gene lost 0 bases and the J gene lost 2 bases, with 11 bases spanning the gap. This CDR3 reads CASSQEALDPYEQYF. The CDR3 DNA is TGTGCCAGCAGCCAAGAGGCTCTAGACCCCTACGAGCAGTACTTC.

The rearrangement joins TRBV5-1 to TRBJ2-7; D is ambiguous. This CDR3 is 13 amino acids long. V was clipped by 0 bases and J by 4 bases, with 8 bases between them. CDR1 is SGHRS and CDR2 is YFSETQ in the germline V gene. In DNA, the CDR3 is TGCGCCAGCAGCTTGGGTGGTCAGTACGAGCAGTACTTC. Its translation: CASSLGGQYEQYF.

This clone has a handful of counts. This sequence joins TRBV30 and TRBJ2-1; a possible D gene is TRBD2 (5 bases). Per germline, CDR1 GTSNPN and CDR2 SVGIG (reference sequence). V lost 7 bases and J 4 bases, leaving 14 bases between the germline ends. This CDR3 has 13 residues. CDR3 bases: TGTGCCTCCACTCTAGCCGGTTACAATGAGCAGTTCTTC. Translation gives CASTLAGYNEQFF.